Below, 25 T cell receptor beta chains from the same sample are listed, as sequenced in a study of control samples from healthy donors and cancer patients. Sequenced by immunoSEQ multiplex PCR; TCRdb stores in-frame clones only, minus some. The sample yields fewer than 200,000 clones, about 90% seen once. Sequences were obtained from blood. These receptors were taken from a man under 40 in good health.

This chain links TRBV19 with TRBJ1-1, with 9 nucleotides matching TRBD1. In germline, CDR1 is LNHDA, CDR2 SQIVND (reference sequence). The CDR3 covers 16 residues. V shed 3 bases, J shed 11 bases, and the junction held 16 bases outside the gene matches. The DNA of the CDR3 is TGTGCCAGTAGTATGGGGACAGGGATCTTCGCGATACCGGCTTTCTTT. Its protein is CASSMGTGIFAIPAFF.

The chain couples TRBV5-6 to TRBJ2-1; TRBD2 matches at 14 bases. V lost 3 bases to trimming and J lost 9 bases; unmatched junction nucleotides: 5. The CDR3 is 15 residues long. The germline CDR1 and CDR2 sequences are SGHDT and YYEEEE. The CDR3 region is CASSSGLAGVFEQFF. The CDR3 nucleotides are TGTGCCAGCAGCTCGGGACTAGCGGGAGTCTTTGAGCAGTTCTTC. The entire variable domain, with the rest obtained from reference TRBV5-6 and TRBJ2-1, is as follows: DAGVTQSPTHLIKTRGQQVTLRCSPKSGHDTVSWYQQALGQGPQFIFQYYEEEERQRGNFPDRFSGHQFPNYSSELNVNALLLGDSALYLCASSSGLAGVFEQFFGPGTRLTVL.

This chain links TRBV11-2 with TRBJ1-2, with D unclear. CDR1 SGHAT and CDR2 FQNNGV come from the germline V gene. V was shortened by 5 bases and J by 10 bases, with 20 bases between the two germline ends. The CDR3 has 14 residues. The CDR3 spells CASSLPSEPTIYTF. The CDR3 DNA is TGTGCCAGCAGCCTACCCTCGGAGCCTACCATCTACACCTTC.

This rearrangement joins TRBV2 to TRBJ2-7; 7 positions agree with TRBD1. The CDR3 sequence is 15 residues long. In germline, CDR1 is SNHLY, CDR2 FYNNEI. V was clipped by 4 bases and J by 5 bases; unmatched bases: 11. CDR3 loop: CASSGIVIGGDEQYF. CDR3 nucleotide sequence: TGTGCCAGCAGTGGGATAGTTATAGGGGGCGACGAGCAGTACTTC.

This clone appeared once. The genes are TRBV4-3 and TRBJ1-3, with 10 bases lining up with TRBD1. The V segment lost 1 base and the J segment 7 bases; nucleotides outside the gene matches: 1. Germline V gene lookup returns CDR1 LGHNA and CDR2 YSLEER. This CDR3 region has 14 residues. The CDR3 DNA sequence: TGCGCCAGCAGCCAAGGGGACAGGGGTAACACCATATATTTT. Protein product: CASSQGDRGNTIYF.

The J gene is TRBJ2-3, the V gene TRBV5-4, with 10 positions matching TRBD1. Germline V CDR1 and CDR2: SGHNT, YYREEE (reference sequence). V was pared by 3 bases and J by 4 bases, with 8 bases of the junction left unmatched. CDR3 length: 16 amino acids. CDR3 amino acids: CASSSLTGGGSDTQYF. CDR3 coding DNA: TGTGCCAGCAGCTCGCTGACAGGGGGCGGGTCAGATACGCAGTATTTT.

This chain uses TRBV19 with TRBJ2-1; 7 bases agree with TRBD1. Losses at the gene ends were 4 bases for V and 7 bases for J; bases not matched to a gene: 10. The CDR3 runs 15 residues. Germline CDR1 is LNHDA and CDR2 is SQIVND (reference sequence). The CDR3 DNA follows: TGTGCCAGTAGTACGAACAGGGGAGATTGGAATGAGCAGTTCTTC. Protein sequence: CASSTNRGDWNEQFF.

The chain couples TRBV7-2 to TRBJ2-4; D uncertain. Trimming removed 8 bases at V and 0 bases at J, with 14 bases between. CDR1 SGHTA and CDR2 FQGNSA come from the germline V gene. There are 15 residues in the CDR3. CDR3 amino acids: CASGSGAQAKNIQYF. The CDR3 DNA reads TGTGCCAGCGGATCCGGAGCACAAGCCAAAAACATTCAGTACTTC.

This chain uses TRBV11-3 with TRBJ2-3; D might be TRBD2 (5 bases). CDR1 and CDR2 from the germline V gene are SGHNT and YENEEA. V lost 0 bases to trimming and J lost 0 bases, with 7 bases between them. The length of the CDR3 is 15 residues. DNA for the CDR3: TGTGCCAGCAGCTTAGAGGGAGTGAGCACAGATACGCAGTATTTT. It codes for CASSLEGVSTDTQYF.

The chain recombines TRBV10-3 with TRBJ2-1; D perhaps matches TRBD1 (8 bases). Germline V lookup: CDR1 ENHRY, CDR2 SYGVKD. V shed 6 bases and J shed 8 bases, with 14 bases lying between them. This CDR3 region has 13 residues. The CDR3 protein is CAISGQGGHEQFF. CDR3 bases: TGTGCCATCAGCGGACAGGGAGGGCATGAGCAGTTCTTC.

This chain connects TRBV4-1 to TRBJ2-4; D ambiguous. Germline CDR1 reads MGHRA; CDR2 reads YSYEKL. Trimming cost V 4 bases and J 8 bases, with 18 bases left between them. The CDR3 has 15 residues. The CDR3 here is CASSPLEAKLDIQYF. In DNA, the CDR3 is TGCGCCAGCAGCCCGTTAGAGGCGAAGTTGGACATTCAGTACTTC.

The V call is TRBV11-1, the J call TRBJ2-1, with TRBD1 as a possible D gene (6 bases). V dropped 1 base and J dropped 6 bases, with 10 bases sitting between them. The CDR3 has 14 residues. In germline, CDR1 is SGHAT, CDR2 FQDESV (reference sequence). The CDR3 loop is CASSLDRVTNEQFF. The DNA for the CDR3 is TGTGCCAGCAGCTTAGACAGGGTAACCAATGAGCAGTTCTTC.

The sample holds a few counts of this clone. This chain joins TRBV7-9 and TRBJ2-1; perhaps D is TRBD1 or TRBD2 (5 bases each). The CDR3 runs 15 residues. Germline V CDR1 and CDR2: SEHNR, FQNEAQ (reference sequence). The V end lost 1 base, the J end lost 8 bases, and 15 bases lay between the germline ends. The CDR3 nucleotides are TGTGCCAGCAGCTTAGGGGGGAACCCCTTAGATGAGCAGTTCTTC. Residues: CASSLGGNPLDEQFF.

This sequence joins TRBV5-8 and TRBJ1-6; D remains ambiguous. Germline values: CDR1 SGHTS, CDR2 YDEGEE. The ends were cut back, 5 bases at V and 9 bases at J, with 15 bases in the middle. The CDR3 length is 14 residues. The CDR3 sequence is CASRVAGSGSPLHF. The CDR3 region has the DNA TGTGCCAGCAGGGTCGCGGGGAGTGGTTCACCCCTCCACTTT. The variable domain in full, completed from reference TRBV5-8 and TRBJ1-6, reads EAGVTQSPTHLIKTRGQQATLRCSPISGHTSVYWYQQALGLGLQFLLWYDEGEERNRGNFPPRFSGRQFPNYSSELNVNALELEDSALYLCASRVAGSGSPLHFGNGTRLTVT.

This chain uses TRBV27 with TRBJ1-1; possibly TRBD1 for D (5 bases). CDR3 length: 12 amino acids. The germline V and J ends were trimmed by 3 bases and 11 bases, with 13 bases remaining between them. Germline V lookup: CDR1 MNHEY, CDR2 SMNVEV (reference sequence). The CDR3 is CASSFREGAAFF. In nucleotides, the CDR3 is TGTGCCAGCAGTTTCCGTGAAGGGGCCGCTTTCTTT.

This clone was picked up a small number of times. The chain links TRBV27 to TRBJ2-7, with 7 bases aligning to TRBD1. The CDR3 is made up of 15 amino acids. Germline assignment: CDR1 MNHEY and CDR2 SMNVEV (reference sequence). The V and J ends lost 4 bases and 3 bases, in that order; junction bases with no gene match: 9. The CDR3 nucleotides read TGTGCCAGCAGTTATCGACAGGGTGGTTACTACGAGCAGTACTTC. Translating it yields CASSYRQGGYYEQYF.

A few counts support this clone. The rearrangement joins TRBV15 to TRBJ1-1, with a tentative D call TRBD1 (6 bases). The CDR3 contains 16 residues. CDR1 and CDR2 (germline): LNHNV, YYDKDF (reference sequence). V gave up 0 bases and J gave up 4 bases, with 15 bases separating them. The CDR3 reads CATSRDAQGRSTEAFF. Here the CDR3 DNA reads TGTGCCACCAGCAGAGATGCACAGGGAAGGAGCACTGAAGCTTTCTTT.

A single count supports this clone. The chain uses TRBV2 and TRBJ2-7, with 8 nucleotides matching TRBD2. Germline-derived CDR1 and CDR2 are SNHLY and FYNNEI. V lost 6 bases and J lost 2; bases outside the gene matches: 3. This CDR3 has 13 amino acids. This CDR3 reads CASRNGGAYEQYF. DNA for the CDR3: TGTGCCAGCAGAAACGGGGGGGCCTACGAGCAGTACTTC.

The rearrangement uses TRBV6-5 and TRBJ1-4; the D is unclear. There are 13 residues in the CDR3. The germline V and J ends were trimmed by 5 bases and 8 bases, with 12 bases remaining between them. Germline CDR1 is MNHEY and CDR2 is SVGAGI. In DNA, the CDR3 is TGTGCCAGCAGTCCCCGGGAGGCGGAAAAACTGTTTTTT. Amino acids: CASSPREAEKLFF.

The chain links TRBV14 to TRBJ1-6, with D possibly matching TRBD1 (5 bases). Germline V gene sequence: CDR1 SGHDN, CDR2 FVKESK. The length of the CDR3 is 18 residues. The V end was cut by 0 bases, the J end by 7 bases, with 19 bases between. CDR3 loop: CASSQDEGQGAINSPLHF. The CDR3 region has the DNA TGTGCCAGCAGCCAAGATGAAGGGCAGGGAGCCATCAATTCACCCCTCCACTTT. The whole variable domain, filled in from reference TRBV14 and TRBJ1-6, reads EAGVTQFPSHSVIEKGQTVTLRCDPISGHDNLYWYRRVMGKEIKFLLHFVKESKQDESGMPNNRFLAERTGGTYSTLKVQPAELEDSGVYFCASSQDEGQGAINSPLHFGNGTRLTVT.

V is TRBV4-3 and J is TRBJ2-2, with D unresolved. Trimming removed 1 base from V and 4 bases from J, with 10 bases in between. There are 15 residues in the CDR3. CDR1 is LGHNA, CDR2 YSLEER, per germline. DNA of the CDR3: TGCGCCAGCAGCCAAGGCAGTTTTAGCACCGGGGAGCTGTTTTTT. As protein: CASSQGSFSTGELFF.

The genes are TRBV11-2 and TRBJ1-1; D is unresolved. This CDR3 region has 11 residues. The ends were cut back, 1 base at V and 11 bases at J, with 8 bases in the middle. Germline CDR1 and CDR2: SGHAT and FQNNGV. The CDR3 DNA reads as TGTGCCAGCAGCTTAGCTAGGCGGGCTTTCTTT. Translation: CASSLARRAFF.

The V gene is TRBV7-9, the J gene TRBJ2-5; the D gene could be TRBD1 or TRBD2 (5 bases each). The CDR3 spans 14 residues. CDR1 is SEHNR, CDR2 FQNEAQ, per germline (reference sequence). Trimming took 5 bases from V and 1 from J, leaving 11 bases between them. DNA of the CDR3: TGTGCCAGCAGCCGGGACCTCCTCCAAGAGACCCAGTACTTC. Protein: CASSRDLLQETQYF.

V gene TRBV21-1 combines with J gene TRBJ1-2; TRBD1 was called by the table and not checked on the DNA. TRBV21-1 is labeled a pseudogene. There are 16 residues in the CDR3. The CDR3 bases are TGTGCCAGCAGCGAAGGAGGAGGCAGGGGAAACTATGGCTACACCTTC. It is translated as CASSEGGGRGNYGYTF.

The chain combines TRBV24-1 with TRBJ2-5; D might be TRBD1 or TRBD2, each matching 5 bases. CDR3 length: 16 residues. The germline V and J ends were trimmed by 4 bases and 5 bases, with 19 bases remaining between them. CDR1 and CDR2 from the germline V gene are KGHDR and SFDVKD. The CDR3 region has the DNA TGTGCCACCAGTGAACCAGGTTCCGGTCGGGGCGAGACCCAGTACTTC. It specifies CATSEPGSGRGETQYF.